This section outlines one T cell receptor beta chain sequence together with its context. What this receptor recognizes is not known. Base quality data are lacking; no much larger clone is found one base away. TCR beta CDR3 regions were sequenced from DNA using the immunoSEQ Assay. The authors' pipeline ran thus. T cell density was computed as TCR beta template counts normalized to usable DNA estimated by amplifying housekeeping genes. Richness was estimated with the preseqR package, extrapolating to 400,000 templates for PBMC samples and 120,000 templates for tissue samples. Clonality was defined by subtracting Pielou's evenness from one. To identify tissue-enriched TCRs, differential abundance testing was run on productive amino-acid clonotypes with a minimum total count of 5 and an alpha of 0.1. The Jaccard Index and the Morisita Overlap Index were used to measure how much the repertoires overlapped between compartments. GLIPH clustered TCR beta CDR3s with public tetramer-defined viral CDR3s; viral motifs required at least three viral sequences plus V-gene enrichment. In its TCRdb copy, this immuneACCESS table keeps in-frame sequences only and misses some clones. Where compared with another copy, unresolved V genes explain less than half of these, and the others have no known cause. That table gives V, J and clone size, and the DNA gave D and trimming. This sample holds around 29,000 clones; roughly 90% were observed only once. Approximately 30% of the sample comes from the top ten.

The sample belongs to a study of T cells in localized non-small cell lung cancer (TCRdb year 2020). For the wider study: T cell repertoires of about 230 early-stage NSCLC patients were analyzed, with tumors being compared against uninvolved tumor-adjacent lungs. The cohort was made up of about 240 treatment-naive NSCLC patients whose localized lung tumors had been resected. NSCLC patients had a mean age of roughly 64 years, and fewer than 150 were male and 85 to 110 female.

Results and caveats for the whole study, not just this receptor: Because multi-region tumor sequencing was not performed, intratumor heterogeneity could not be ruled out. Since the design was exploratory, TCR variables were selected using unadjusted p-values with no false-discovery rate correction. Of the top 100 tumor clones, a median of roughly 57 were detected in paired uninvolved adjacent lung; around 30 were also among that lung's top 100. Uninvolved tumor-adjacent lung showed the highest T cell clonality, higher than tumor, which suggests more focused antigenic responses in the adjacent lung. Higher blood T cell density associated with longer overall survival, while higher adjacent-lung clonality associated with shorter survival.

The germline V gene gives CDR1 as SQVTM and CDR2 as ANQGSEA. The CDR3, from cysteine to phenylalanine, totals 13 residues. The sequence is cut down to CDR3 DNA, 39 bases in frame from base 1. Between the V and J ends, shortened by 5 bases and 1 base respectively, the junction contains 11 bases. At diagnosis, peripheral blood, uninvolved tumor-adjacent lung and tumor were collected and were preserved as a mix of fresh-frozen and FFPE material. Blood samples were analyzed as peripheral blood mononuclear cells for TCR repertoire profiling. The receptor chain draws on TRBV29-1 and TRBJ1-1, with no D gene named confidently. The TCR comes from a female donor older than 55 with stage I lung adenocarcinoma. Source: peripheral blood, taken before any cancer treatment. The DNA sequence follows: TGCAGCGTTTCCTCGACACAGAACACTGAAGCTTTCTTT. Its translation is CSVSSTQNTEAFF.